Each of the 19 T cell receptor beta chains below was sequenced from the same sample in a study of blood T cell repertoires in COVID-19. The repertoire was sequenced with immunoSEQ multiplex PCR; TCRdb's copy has only in-frame clones and lacks some. The sample has approximately 260,000 clones; approximately 89% are singletons. Sequenced input: PBMCs or T cells enriched from blood (not recorded which). These receptor sequences come from a woman aged 55-70 years who had recovered from COVID-19.

The chain couples TRBV7-3 to TRBJ2-2, with TRBD1 identical over 9 bases. This CDR3 region has 16 residues. V trimming: 6 bases; J trimming: 5 bases; junction bases outside the gene matches: 10. Germline V lookup: CDR1 SGHTA, CDR2 FQGTGA. CDR3 DNA sequence: TGTGCCAGCAGTTCCTACAGGGGGCGTAGTACCGGGGAGCTGTTTTTT. Its translation: CASSSYRGRSTGELFF. Full variable domain (missing parts from reference TRBV7-3 and TRBJ2-2): GAGVSQTPSNKVTEKGKYVELRCDPISGHTALYWYRQSLGQGPEFLIYFQGTGAADDSGLPNDRFFAVRPEGSVSTLKIQRTERGDSAVYLCASSSYRGRSTGELFFGEGSRLTVL.

J is TRBJ2-3 and V is TRBV3-1 (or the pseudogene TRBV3-2); 8 bases are shared with TRBD2. This CDR3 has 14 amino acids. Looked up from germline, CDR1 is LGHDT and CDR2 is YNNKEL (reference sequence). J lost 4 bases, V lost 4 bases, and 4 bases had no gene match. DNA of the CDR3: TGTGCCAGCAGCCCCGGGACTAGGTCAGATACGCAGTATTTT. This codes for CASSPGTRSDTQYF.

The chain couples TRBV15 to TRBJ1-4; D is perhaps TRBD1 (6 bases). CDR1 is LNHNV, CDR2 YYDKDF, per germline (reference sequence). The CDR3 length is 14 residues. The germline V and J ends were trimmed by 8 bases and 7 bases, with 17 bases remaining between them. The CDR3 spells CATGRVQGTEKLFF. CDR3 nucleotides: TGTGCCACCGGGCGGGTACAGGGAACTGAAAAACTGTTTTTT.

In the case of this clone: This specimen includes other DNA sequences encoding the same CDR3. This sequence joins TRBV18 and TRBJ2-7; 7 bases align to TRBD2. CDR3 length: 13 residues. J lost 5 bases, V lost 3 bases, and 4 bases had no gene match. CDR1 and CDR2 (germline): KGHSH, LQKENI. The CDR3 DNA reads as TGTGCCAGCTCACCCCCCGCGGGAGACGAGCAGTACTTC. This gives the protein CASSPPAGDEQYF.

This clone was found once. The chain combines TRBV5-1 with TRBJ1-1, with TRBD1 as a possible D gene (6 bases). The V gene lost 0 bases and the J gene lost 0 bases, with 9 bases spanning the gap. The CDR3 runs 15 residues. The germline V gene encodes CDR1 SGHRS and CDR2 YFSETQ. The CDR3 is CASSLVDRLNTEAFF. In DNA form, the CDR3 reads TGCGCCAGCAGCTTGGTGGACAGATTGAACACTGAAGCTTTCTTT.

As concerns this clone: Other nucleotide sequences from this sample produce the same CDR3. DNA for the CDR3: TGTGCCAGCAGTTCGGGACAGGGAAATCAGCCCCAGCATTTT. This codes for CASSSGQGNQPQHF. This sequence joins TRBV28 and TRBJ1-5, with 9 bases aligning to TRBD1. The germline CDR1 and CDR2 sequences are MDHEN and SYDVKM. V dropped 4 bases and J dropped 4; count of bases not matched to a gene: 2. CDR3 length: 14 residues.

V usage is TRBV27 and J usage is TRBJ1-6; TRBD1 matches 9 bases. This CDR3 has 13 residues. Germline CDR1 reads MNHEY; CDR2 reads SMNVEV (reference sequence). Trimming at V came to 8 bases and at J to 5 bases, leaving 1 base not matched to a gene. CDR3 nucleotide sequence: TGTGCCAGCCGGACAGGGGATAATTCACCCCTCCACTTT. It encodes CASRTGDNSPLHF.

The table lists this clone with a few counts. The chain couples TRBV24-1 to TRBJ2-1; tentatively, D is TRBD1 (7 bases). Trimming pared 5 bases from V and 0 bases from J, leaving 31 bases between. CDR1 is KGHDR and CDR2 is SFDVKD in the germline V gene. The CDR3 has 22 residues. CDR3 sequence reads: CATSGDSLSGGLAPSSYNEQFF. Written as DNA, the CDR3 is TGTGCCACCAGTGGGGACAGTTTATCAGGAGGGCTAGCGCCGAGCTCCTACAATGAGCAGTTCTTC.

The V call is TRBV5-4, the J call TRBJ2-2, with D perhaps TRBD1 (6 bases). Germline V gene data show CDR1 as SGHNT and CDR2 as YYREEE (reference sequence). V shed 4 bases and J shed 2 bases, with 9 bases lying between them. The CDR3 is 14 residues long. The CDR3 region is CASSRDINTGELFF. DNA of the CDR3: TGTGCCAGCAGCCGGGACATAAACACCGGGGAGCTGTTTTTT.

This clone was detected only once. The chain combines TRBV5-1 with TRBJ2-3, with 8 positions matching TRBD2. Losses at the gene ends were 3 bases for V and 0 bases for J; bases not matched to a gene: 6. There are 16 residues in the CDR3. Germline CDR1 and CDR2: SGHRS and YFSETQ. The CDR3 loop reads CASSSALAVSTDTQYF. CDR3 DNA: TGCGCCAGCAGCTCGGCACTAGCGGTTAGCACAGATACGCAGTATTTT.

The rearrangement links TRBV28 to TRBJ1-3; D ambiguous. CDR1 is MDHEN and CDR2 is SYDVKM in the germline V gene. The CDR3 consists of 13 residues. The germline V and J ends were trimmed by 10 bases and 4 bases, with 14 bases remaining between them. CDR3 bases: TGTGCCACCCACGGGTCGAGCGGAAACACCATATATTTT. Protein product: CATHGSSGNTIYF.

The chain has TRBV7-3 and TRBJ2-1; TRBD1 matches at 8 bases. Germline V gene lookup returns CDR1 SGHTA and CDR2 FQGTGA. The CDR3 sequence is 15 residues long. V was clipped by 3 bases and J by 5 bases; unmatched bases: 6. For the CDR3, the DNA is TGTGCCAGCAGCTTCGGGACAGGTCTGGACAATGAGCAGTTCTTC. Translated: CASSFGTGLDNEQFF.

This clone was seen a few times. The rearrangement joins TRBV2 to TRBJ2-7; 8 bases align to TRBD1. Germline V lookup: CDR1 SNHLY, CDR2 FYNNEI. The CDR3 totals 14 residues. J lost 4 bases, V lost 6 bases, and 8 bases had no gene match. The CDR3 nucleotides are TGTGCCAGCAGGTCGGGACAGGCCGCGTACGAGCAGTACTTC. Encoded protein: CASRSGQAAYEQYF.

The chain carries TRBV19 and TRBJ1-2; TRBD1 matches at 7 bases. Per germline, CDR1 LNHDA and CDR2 SQIVND (reference sequence). This CDR3 is 12 amino acids long. With 7 bases clipped from V and 5 bases from J, the junction kept 4 bases outside the gene matches. The CDR3, as DNA: TGTGCCAGTACTGGGGACAGATATGGCTACACCTTC. Protein: CASTGDRYGYTF. Full variable domain (rest looked up from reference TRBV19 and TRBJ1-2): DGGITQSPKYLFRKEGQNVTLSCEQNLNHDAMYWYRQDPGQGLRLIYYSQIVNDFQKGDIAEGYSVSREKKESFPLTVTSAQKNPTAFYLCASTGDRYGYTFGSGTRLTVV.

The rearrangement uses TRBV18 and TRBJ2-7; 10 bases are shared with TRBD1. Germline V gives CDR1 KGHSH, CDR2 LQKENI. V was clipped by 3 bases and J by 3 bases; unmatched bases: 5. This CDR3 comprises 15 residues. The CDR3 here is CASSPPGQGNYEQYF. CDR3 DNA sequence: TGTGCCAGCTCACCTCCGGGACAGGGGAACTACGAGCAGTACTTC.

V is TRBV5-1 and J is TRBJ1-5; 9 bases line up with TRBD1. The V gene's germline CDR1 is SGHRS and CDR2 YFSETQ. This CDR3 is built from 14 residues. The V gene end was trimmed by 4 bases and the J gene end by 6 bases; junction bases not matched to a gene: 5. This CDR3 is CASSEGQGTQPQHF. The CDR3 nucleotides are TGCGCCAGCAGCGAGGGACAGGGTACTCAGCCCCAGCATTTT. Together with reference TRBV5-1 and TRBJ1-5, the CDR3 gives the full variable domain: KAGVTQTPRYLIKTRGQQVTLSCSPISGHRSVSWYQQTPGQGLQFLFEYFSETQRNKGNFPGRFSGRQFSNSRSEMNVSTLELGDSALYLCASSEGQGTQPQHFGDGTRLSIL.

V is TRBV20-1 and J is TRBJ2-1, with D possibly TRBD2 on 5 matching bases. The germline gives CDR1 DFQATT, CDR2 SNEGSKA (reference sequence). Trimming removed 3 bases at V and 1 base at J, with 16 bases between. CDR3 size: 16 residues. DNA for the CDR3: TGCAGTGCTAGTTCGCGGTCCGGGATTTCCTACAATGAGCAGTTCTTC. Its translation is CSASSRSGISYNEQFF.

This sequence joins TRBV6-4 and TRBJ2-2; no clear D gene. V was shortened by 2 bases and J by 0 bases, with 4 bases between the two germline ends. The CDR3 covers 14 residues. Germline-derived CDR1 and CDR2 are MRHNA and SNTAGT. CDR3 sequence (DNA): TGTGCCAGCAGTGACCTCTCGAACACCGGGGAGCTGTTTTTT. Protein product: CASSDLSNTGELFF.

This clone was counted many times. Different DNA sequences within this sample yield the same CDR3. The V gene is TRBV5-4, the J gene TRBJ2-2, with 15 bases fitting TRBD2. The CDR3 loop spans 17 amino acids. Germline CDR1 reads SGHNT; CDR2 reads YYREEE (reference sequence). V lost 5 bases to trimming and J lost 1 base; unmatched junction nucleotides: 3. As DNA, the CDR3 is TGTGCCAGCAGACCGGGACTAGCGGGGGGGAACACCGGGGAGCTGTTTTTT. As protein: CASRPGLAGGNTGELFF.